This TCR beta chain was found in a study of T cell responses to AZD1222 COVID-19 vaccine. As for the study in general: Pooled in the analysis were second doses at about 4 or about 12 weeks.

Study conclusions and caveats: Elevations in Spike-specific TCR breadth and depth followed administration of two AZD1222 doses. Spike-spanning, vaccine-associated CD4 TCRs were dominant at 160-218 and 743-854.

V was cut by 3 bases and J by 6 bases, with 4 bases left in between. From germline, CDR1 is MNHNY and CDR2 SVGAGI (reference sequence). CDR3 length: 11 residues. Clones were sequenced by immunoSEQ multiplex PCR, and TCRdb holds only the in-frame ones, with some missing. This repertoire shows 130,000 to 150,000 clones, 75% to 95% found once; its top ten account for about 3.5%. Note on this clone: Antigen: not known.

Material: peripheral blood, obtained on day 0 of AZD1222 vaccination. The chain carries TRBV6-6 and TRBJ2-3; D remains unclear. This TCR came from an adult in good health. CDR3 amino acids: CASSYRDTQYF. The CDR3, as DNA: TGTGCCAGCAGTTATAGGGATACGCAGTATTTT.